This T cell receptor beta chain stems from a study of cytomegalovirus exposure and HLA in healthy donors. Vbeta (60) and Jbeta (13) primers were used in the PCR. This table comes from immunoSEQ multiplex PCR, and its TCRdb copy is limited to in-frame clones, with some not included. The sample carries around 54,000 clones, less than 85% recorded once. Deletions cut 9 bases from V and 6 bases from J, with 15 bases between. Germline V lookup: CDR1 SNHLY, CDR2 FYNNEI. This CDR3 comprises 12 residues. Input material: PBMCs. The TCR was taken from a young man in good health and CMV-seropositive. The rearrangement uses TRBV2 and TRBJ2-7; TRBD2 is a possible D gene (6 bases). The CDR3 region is CARHNLGGEQYF. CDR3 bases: TGTGCCAGACATAACCTCGGGGGCGAGCAGTACTTC.